This T cell receptor (beta chain) was captured in a study of cytomegalovirus exposure and HLA in healthy donors. Background on the study: Later, an analysis reported that the 100 to 150 validation repertoires had used the same platform as the approximately 680 first-cohort repertoires.

The assay was immunoSEQ multiplex PCR, and TCRdb's table has in-frame clones only and misses some. The data contain fewer than 250,000 clones, roughly 86% of them seen just once; the ten biggest clones take up approximately 1.5%. Study-wide points: TCR beta chains numbering about 160 were designated cytomegalovirus-associated. Using the classifier, cytomegalovirus status was reportedly diagnosed with high specificity and sensitivity.

In the case of this clone: Its antigen remains unidentified.

It was the roughly 110-subject validation cohort, separate from the approximately 690-subject first cohort, to which the donors belonged. V was shortened by 6 bases and J by 7 bases, with 14 bases between the two germline ends. The CDR3 loop spans 13 amino acids. The germline V gene has CDR1 SGHRS and CDR2 YFSETQ. This sequence originates from a woman between 18 and 30 years old in good health and CMV-seronegative. The rearrangement joins TRBV5-1 to TRBJ2-1; tentative D call: TRBD2 (5 bases). The sample comprised PBMCs. The CDR3 bases are TGCGCCAGCACCTATGGACTTGGGAATGAGCAGTTCTTC. It yields the protein CASTYGLGNEQFF.